The clone carrying this TCR beta chain was observed at least ten times. Its antigen is still unknown. This sample was included in a study of neurological immune-mediated disorders. Study-wide findings and caveats: Because no CDR3 amino acid sequences were shared across subjects by expanded clones, private repertoires were suggested in all groups.

This CDR3 is built from 12 residues. V lost 4 bases, J lost 1 base, and 7 bases lay in between. Germline assignment: CDR1 SQVTM and CDR2 ANQGSEA. 5'RACE with 10-nucleotide random UMIs produced the cDNA. TCRdb used MiXCR to reprocess the 5' RACE reads, holding one entry per CDR3 protein. The sample includes tens of thousands of distinct CDR3 sequences, less than 4% of them seen just once. The V call is TRBV29-1, the J call TRBJ1-1; D is uncertain. The material sequenced was PBMCs. The receptor was derived from a man aged 30 to 45 with multiple sclerosis. The CDR3 reads CSVAQRNTEAFF. The CDR3 DNA reads as TGCAGCGTTGCACAGAGGAACACTGAAGCTTTCTTT.